This passage covers 25 T cell receptor beta chains from one sample sequenced in a study of cytomegalovirus exposure and HLA in healthy donors (dated by TCRdb to about 2017). The method was the immunoSEQ multiplex PCR assay. For the multiplex PCR, a mixture combining 60 forward primers for TCR Vbeta segments and 13 reverse primers for TCR Jbeta segments was used. TCRdb took over this immuneACCESS table, retaining in-frame rearrangements with V and J assigned. Such tables are incomplete; in checked studies, under half of the missing clones stem from an unresolved V gene, and the remainder is unexplained. Recorded for this sample are 120,000 or so clones; around 66% of them occurred a single time. In total, the top ten clones hold approximately 1.4% of the sample. The sequencing sample was made of PBMCs. The origin of the receptors is a man aged 18 to 29 in good health and CMV-seronegative.

This clone appeared a single time. The chain recombines TRBV7-6 with TRBJ2-3; D unresolved. The germline V gene encodes CDR1 SGHVS and CDR2 FNYEAQ. The CDR3 runs 13 residues. The V end was cut by 1 base, the J end by 6 bases, with 8 bases between. The CDR3 sequence is CASSLDFRDTQYF. For the CDR3, the DNA is TGTGCCAGCAGCTTAGACTTCCGCGATACGCAGTATTTT. The entire variable domain, with the rest obtained from reference TRBV7-6 and TRBJ2-3, is as follows: GAGVSQSPRYKVTKRGQDVALRCDPISGHVSLYWYRQALGQGPEFLTYFNYEAQQDKSGLPNDRFSAERPEGSISTLTIQRTEQRDSAMYRCASSLDFRDTQYFGPGTRLTVL.

This clone was counted a single time. The chain recombines TRBV18 with TRBJ1-1; D not certain. CDR3 size: 15 residues. Germline V gene sequence: CDR1 KGHSH, CDR2 LQKENI. Trimming took 0 bases from V and 1 from J, leaving 9 bases between them. CDR3 region: CASSPPNLRNTEAFF. CDR3 in DNA: TGTGCCAGCTCACCACCAAATTTGCGGAACACTGAAGCTTTCTTT.

CDR3: CSVVAGGSNEQFF. The CDR3 DNA is TGCAGCGTAGTAGCGGGCGGGTCCAATGAGCAGTTCTTC. The chain is built from TRBV29-1 and TRBJ2-1; the match to TRBD2 covers 7 bases. The CDR3 sequence is 13 residues long. Per germline, CDR1 SQVTM and CDR2 ANQGSEA. With 6 bases clipped from V and 6 bases from J, the junction kept 8 bases outside the gene matches.

The chain links TRBV9 to TRBJ2-1; D is undetermined. Germline V CDR1 and CDR2: SGDLS, YYNGEE. V shed 0 bases and J shed 6 bases, with 4 bases lying between them. CDR3 length: 12 amino acids. This chain's CDR3 is CASSVEPNEQFF. DNA of the CDR3: TGTGCCAGCAGCGTAGAGCCCAATGAGCAGTTCTTC.

The chain uses TRBV6-1 and TRBJ1-2, with D uncertain. The CDR3 runs to 14 residues. Trimming took off 6 bases at V and 5 bases at J, with 16 bases between the two ends. Germline V gene sequence: CDR1 MNHNS, CDR2 SASEGT. The CDR3 bases are TGTGCCAGCAGCGCAACCACAGCGGGGTATGGCTACACCTTC. Protein: CASSATTAGYGYTF.

The chain uses TRBV7-6 and TRBJ2-7; 8 bases agree with TRBD1. This CDR3 comprises 14 residues. V lost 5 bases to trimming and J lost 3 bases; unmatched junction nucleotides: 6. CDR1 is SGHVS and CDR2 is FNYEAQ in the germline V gene. The CDR3 protein is CASSTGQGSYEQYF. CDR3 coding DNA: TGTGCCAGCAGCACAGGACAGGGCAGCTACGAGCAGTACTTC.

This clone has more than one count but fewer than ten. The genes are TRBV9 and TRBJ1-4; possibly TRBD1 for D (6 bases). The germline V and J ends were trimmed by 3 bases and 8 bases, with 17 bases remaining between them. Germline V gene lookup returns CDR1 SGDLS and CDR2 YYNGEE. The CDR3 runs to 15 residues. The CDR3 is CASSAYPGDEEKLFF. The CDR3 DNA sequence: TGTGCCAGCAGCGCCTATCCAGGGGACGAGGAAAAACTGTTTTTT.

The chain combines TRBV18 with TRBJ2-4; TRBD1 agrees at 9 bases. Germline-derived CDR1 and CDR2 are KGHSH and LQKENI. The CDR3 sequence is 16 residues long. The ends lost 3 bases at V and 0 bases at J; junction bases unmatched: 3. DNA for the CDR3: TGTGCCAGCTCACCGGGGACAGGGCCAGCCAAAAACATTCAGTACTTC. It is translated as CASSPGTGPAKNIQYF.

V usage is TRBV4-2 and J usage is TRBJ2-7; no reliable D call. Germline CDR1 reads LGHNA; CDR2 reads YNFKEQ. CDR3 length: 14 residues. V was cut by 4 bases and J by 3 bases, with 13 bases left in between. This CDR3 is CASSPALQNYEQYF. The DNA of the CDR3 is TGTGCCAGCAGCCCCGCCCTCCAGAACTACGAGCAGTACTTC.

The V gene is TRBV29-1, the J gene TRBJ2-7; no reliable D call. The CDR3 contains 12 residues. The germline gives CDR1 SQVTM, CDR2 ANQGSEA. V lost 0 bases and J 3 bases, leaving 6 bases between the germline ends. The chain's CDR3 is CSVEDSVYEQYF. The CDR3 DNA reads TGCAGCGTTGAAGACTCCGTCTACGAGCAGTACTTC.

The V call is TRBV9, the J call TRBJ2-1, with TRBD1 matching 7 bases. Germline V gene lookup returns CDR1 SGDLS and CDR2 YYNGEE. V lost 2 bases and J lost 0; bases outside the gene matches: 14. The CDR3 covers 19 residues. The CDR3 reads CASSVEKQLQGSSYNEQFF. The DNA for the CDR3 is TGTGCCAGCAGCGTTGAAAAACAATTACAGGGGAGCTCCTACAATGAGCAGTTCTTC.

The chain employs TRBV13 and TRBJ1-2, with D perhaps matching TRBD1 (6 bases). This CDR3 has 13 residues. V lost 5 bases, J lost 4 bases, and 11 bases lay in between. Germline loops: CDR1 PRHDT, CDR2 FYEKMQ (reference sequence). DNA of the CDR3: TGTGCCAGCAGCCCAGGACAGACCTATGGCTACACCTTC. Residues: CASSPGQTYGYTF.

This chain joins TRBV28 and TRBJ2-3; no clear D gene. The CDR3 spans 12 residues. CDR1 and CDR2 (germline): MDHEN, SYDVKM. Trimming shortened V by 5 bases and J by 0 bases, and 3 bases separated the two germline ends. CDR3 coding DNA: TGTGCCAGCAGTCTAAGCACAGATACGCAGTATTTT. As protein: CASSLSTDTQYF.

There are a few counts of this clone. The chain joins TRBV29-1 to TRBJ2-7; maybe TRBD1 (6 bases). The V and J ends lost 4 bases and 3 bases respectively, with 16 bases between them. CDR1 SQVTM and CDR2 ANQGSEA come from the germline V gene. The CDR3 totals 14 residues. The CDR3 spells CSVGFGDTLYEQYF. For the CDR3, the DNA is TGCAGCGTTGGATTTGGGGACACCCTCTACGAGCAGTACTTC.

The CDR3, as DNA: TGTGCCAGCAGCCCCCTGACGCGGAGTGGAAACACCATATATTTT. As protein: CASSPLTRSGNTIYF. The chain has TRBV14 and TRBJ1-3; D uncertain. CDR1 and CDR2 from the germline V gene are SGHDN and FVKESK. V shed 4 bases and J shed 3 bases, with 13 bases lying between them. The length of the CDR3 is 15 residues.

The CDR3 region has the DNA TGTGCCAGCAGCCGAACAGGGGGCGTTGAAGCTTTCTTT. It translates to CASSRTGGVEAFF. V is TRBV6-5 and J is TRBJ1-1; 9 nucleotides line up with TRBD1. Trimming removed 6 bases from V and 7 bases from J; junction bases left unmatched: 6. Per the germline V gene, CDR1 is MNHEY and CDR2 is SVGAGI. There are 13 residues in the CDR3.

The chain carries TRBV30 and TRBJ1-2; 11 bases agree with TRBD1. CDR1 is GTSNPN, CDR2 SVGIG, per germline (reference sequence). V lost 4 bases, J lost 4 bases, and 5 bases stayed unmatched. The length of the CDR3 is 14 residues. The CDR3 spells CAWNEGQGVYGYTF. CDR3 nucleotide sequence: TGTGCCTGGAACGAGGGACAGGGGGTCTATGGCTACACCTTC.

This clone was counted once. The chain combines TRBV30 with TRBJ1-4; TRBD1 aligns across 8 bases. This CDR3 is built from 15 residues. CDR1 is GTSNPN and CDR2 is SVGIG in the germline V gene (reference sequence). V was pared by 2 bases and J by 8 bases, with 10 bases of the junction left unmatched. CDR3 in amino acids: CAWSNIQGAQEKLFF. CDR3 DNA sequence: TGTGCCTGGAGTAATATCCAGGGGGCCCAGGAAAAACTGTTTTTT.

The chain recombines TRBV19 with TRBJ2-2, with D tentatively TRBD2 (6 bases). V lost 8 bases to trimming and J lost 4 bases, with 14 bases between them. The germline gives CDR1 LNHDA, CDR2 SQIVND (reference sequence). The CDR3 extends over 14 amino acids. The CDR3 sequence: CASGKSGFTGELFF. The CDR3 nucleotides are TGTGCCAGTGGGAAGAGCGGGTTCACCGGGGAGCTGTTTTTT.

The V and J genes are TRBV30 and TRBJ1-2; TRBD1 matches 7 bases. Germline trimming cut 3 bases from V and 4 bases from J; bases unmatched to any gene: 11. CDR1 GTSNPN and CDR2 SVGIG come from the germline V gene (reference sequence). The CDR3 is 15 amino acids. CDR3 sequence: CAWSYLQGRGYGYTF. The DNA for the CDR3 is TGTGCCTGGAGCTACCTACAGGGGCGAGGCTATGGCTACACCTTC.

The V call is TRBV7-2, the J call TRBJ2-5; D unresolved. Trimming took off 2 bases at V and 5 bases at J, with 18 bases between the two ends. Germline V gene data show CDR1 as SGHTA and CDR2 as FQGNSA. The CDR3 is made up of 16 amino acids. Written as DNA, the CDR3 is TGTGCCAGCAGCTTATCGCCGGCCCCCTCGAGGGAGACCCAGTACTTC. This sequence encodes CASSLSPAPSRETQYF.

The gene calls are TRBV9 and TRBJ2-7; 13 bases fit TRBD2. The CDR3 loop spans 16 amino acids. The V segment lost 4 bases and the J segment 3 bases; nucleotides outside the gene matches: 7. From germline, CDR1 is SGDLS and CDR2 YYNGEE. DNA for the CDR3: TGTGCCAGCAGCCCCGGGACTAGCGGGGATTTCTACGAGCAGTACTTC. This translates into CASSPGTSGDFYEQYF.

The sample holds a few counts of this clone. The chain uses TRBV10-2 and TRBJ1-1; D uncertain. The CDR3 totals 12 residues. Deletions cut 11 bases from V and 3 bases from J, with 13 bases between. Germline V gene sequence: CDR1 WSHSY, CDR2 SAAADI. The CDR3 DNA sequence: TGCGCCGCCAAAGACACCGACACTGAAGCTTTCTTT. Amino acids: CAAKDTDTEAFF.

V and J are TRBV27 and TRBJ2-7; D possibly corresponds to TRBD1 (6 bases). The V end was cut by 3 bases, the J end by 3 bases, with 9 bases between. This CDR3 has 13 residues. The V gene's germline CDR1 is MNHEY and CDR2 SMNVEV (reference sequence). The CDR3 sequence is CASSLGHNYEQYF. The DNA of the CDR3 is TGTGCCAGCAGTTTGGGACATAACTACGAGCAGTACTTC.

The chain is built from TRBV4-3 and TRBJ2-1; D may be TRBD1 (5 bases). The CDR3 totals 15 residues. Trimming removed 0 bases at V and 9 bases at J, with 15 bases between. From germline, CDR1 is LGHNA and CDR2 YSLEER. The DNA of the CDR3 is TGCGCCAGCAGCCAAGATCGAACAGGCTTGACTGAGCAGTTCTTC. Translated, it gives CASSQDRTGLTEQFF.